A single sample is the source of the 11 T cell receptor beta chains below, sequenced in a study of post-analysis software for immune sequencing data. Study-wide results and caveats: Patients showed TRBV5-6, TRBV5-1 and TRBV20-1 among a handful of TRBV segments more frequent than in controls.

Which antigens these TCRs recognize remains unknown. The authors incorporated unique molecular identifiers into the TCR beta cDNA libraries. TCRdb redid the calling of the PCR reads with MiXCR, one entry per CDR3 protein. The data hold about 260,000 distinct CDR3 sequences, with around 34% observed a single time. The sequencing input was blood. Receptor source: a girl aged 10 to 17 with multiple sclerosis.

As regards this clonotype: With a much larger clone just one base away, this may be a read error. This chain uses TRBV4-2 with TRBJ1-1; D gene ambiguous. V was pared by 0 bases and J by 8 bases, with 13 bases between. This CDR3 has 14 residues. CDR1 is LGHNA and CDR2 is YNFKEQ in the germline V gene. CDR3 in amino acids: CASSQDRVSEEAFF. DNA of the CDR3: TGTGCCAGCAGCCAAGATCGGGTATCTGAGGAAGCTTTCTTT.

This clonotype was observed a few times. The chain uses TRBV12-3 or TRBV12-4 and TRBJ1-5, with a possible D match to TRBD1 (5 bases). Trimming pared 7 bases from V and 6 bases from J, leaving 16 bases between. The CDR3 covers 14 residues. This CDR3 reads CASTPGLRGQPQHF. The CDR3 DNA is TGTGCCAGCACTCCGGGCCTGAGGGGTCAGCCCCAGCATTTT.

A remark on this clonotype: With a much larger clone just one base away, this may be a read error. The chain is built from TRBV5-1 and TRBJ2-7; a weak D match, TRBD2 (6 bases). Trimming removed 4 bases from V and 7 bases from J, with 18 bases in between. The CDR3 runs 14 residues. CDR1 SGHRS and CDR2 YFSETQ come from the germline V gene. CDR3 in amino acids: CASSHPQGGNEQYF. CDR3 bases: TGCGCCAGCAGCCACCCTCAGGGAGGAAATGAGCAGTACTTC. Full variable domain (rest looked up from reference TRBV5-1 and TRBJ2-7): KAGVTQTPRYLIKTRGQQVTLSCSPISGHRSVSWYQQTPGQGLQFLFEYFSETQRNKGNFPGRFSGRQFSNSRSEMNVSTLELGDSALYLCASSHPQGGNEQYFGPGTRLTVT.

This clonotype appeared many times. This chain connects TRBV28 to TRBJ1-2, with D hard to call. V was cut by 4 bases and J by 4 bases, with 13 bases left in between. Per germline, CDR1 MDHEN and CDR2 SYDVKM. The CDR3 is made up of 14 amino acids. The CDR3 coding sequence is TGTGCCAGCAGTTCCGGGCCTGACCTCTATGGCTACACCTTC. Encoded protein: CASSSGPDLYGYTF.

V is TRBV6-1 and J is TRBJ2-1; 10 bases agree with TRBD2. CDR1 and CDR2 (germline): MNHNS, SASEGT. V lost 11 bases and J lost 9; bases outside the gene matches: 16. The CDR3 extends over 15 amino acids. Written as DNA, the CDR3 is TGTGCCGGCTCCCACTTAGCGGGAGGAAGTCTTGAGCAGTTCTTC. Translated: CAGSHLAGGSLEQFF.

J is TRBJ1-1 and V is TRBV6-1; D is ambiguous. V was cut by 7 bases and J by 6 bases, with 15 bases left in between. Per germline, CDR1 MNHNS and CDR2 SASEGT. The CDR3 runs 13 residues. The CDR3 DNA reads as TGTGCCAGCATCGGAGATTTCCCACCTGAAGCTTTCTTT. It is translated as CASIGDFPPEAFF.

This clonotype was observed at least ten times. The CDR3, as DNA: TGTGCCAGCAGCTTAGAACTAGCGGGGCGGGCTGGCAATGAGCAGTTCTTC. It translates to CASSLELAGRAGNEQFF. The chain links TRBV7-2 to TRBJ2-1, with 10 bases that match TRBD2. The V gene end was trimmed by 1 base and the J gene end by 6 bases; junction bases not matched to a gene: 9. Germline CDR1 reads SGHTA; CDR2 reads FQGNSA. The CDR3 sequence is 17 residues long.

This clonotype came up a few times. The chain joins TRBV3-1 to TRBJ2-7; no firm D call. The J call is uncertain, as TRBJ2-4 better fits the DNA end. This CDR3 spans 14 amino acids. Per germline, CDR1 LGHDT and CDR2 YNNKEL (reference sequence). CDR3 sequence reads: CASSQVPSKNIQYF. The CDR3 bases are TGTGCCAGCAGCCAAGTTCCCTCCAAAAACATTCAGTACTTC.

This clonotype has a handful of counts. The chain employs TRBV7-2 and TRBJ2-3; D is possibly TRBD1 or TRBD2 (5 bases each). Germline loops: CDR1 SGHTA, CDR2 FQGNSA. CDR3 length equals 15 residues. V lost 6 bases, J lost 1 base, and 14 bases lay in between. The DNA of the CDR3 is TGTGCCAGCAGACCCCCCGGGGCCCGCACAGATACGCAGTATTTT. This gives the protein CASRPPGARTDTQYF.

Comments on this clonotype: Being one base from a much bigger clone, this may be a read error. The rearrangement links TRBV14 to TRBJ2-1; TRBD2 is a possible D gene (5 bases). The J call may be wrong; the DNA end is better matched by TRBJ2-7. The CDR3 is made up of 12 amino acids. Per the germline V gene, CDR1 is SGHDN and CDR2 is FVKESK. The DNA for the CDR3 is TGTGCCAGCAGCCCTGACTACAATGAGCAGTACTTC. It codes for CASSPDYNEQYF.

This chain uses TRBV18 with TRBJ2-5, with a tentative D call TRBD2 (5 bases). The CDR3 length is 13 residues. Germline V gene data show CDR1 as KGHSH and CDR2 as LQKENI. With 3 bases removed from V and 2 bases from J, the gap between germline ends came to 7 bases. CDR3 DNA: TGTGCCAGCTCACCGGGAGAACAAGAGACCCAGTACTTC. Encoded protein: CASSPGEQETQYF. Full variable domain (rest looked up from reference TRBV18 and TRBJ2-5): NAGVMQNPRHLVRRRGQEARLRCSPMKGHSHVYWYRQLPEEGLKFMVYLQKENIIDESGMPKERFSAEFPKEGPSILRIQQVVRGDSAAYFCASSPGEQETQYFGPGTRLLVL.